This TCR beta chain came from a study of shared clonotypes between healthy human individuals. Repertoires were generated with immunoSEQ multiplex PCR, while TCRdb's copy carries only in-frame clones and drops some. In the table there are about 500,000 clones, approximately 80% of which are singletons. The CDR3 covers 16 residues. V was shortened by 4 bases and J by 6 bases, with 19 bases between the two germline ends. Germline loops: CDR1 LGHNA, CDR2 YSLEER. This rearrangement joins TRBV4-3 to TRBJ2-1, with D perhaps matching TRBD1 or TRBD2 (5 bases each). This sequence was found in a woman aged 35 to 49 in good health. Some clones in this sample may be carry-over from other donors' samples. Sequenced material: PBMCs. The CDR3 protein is CASSPAGTALGNEQFF. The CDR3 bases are TGCGCCAGCAGCCCCGCCGGGACCGCCTTAGGCAATGAGCAGTTCTTC.